This T cell receptor beta chain derives from a study of cytomegalovirus exposure and HLA in healthy donors. The data were produced by immunoSEQ multiplex PCR, yet TCRdb's version contains in-frame clones alone and is incomplete. The data contain 200,000 to 250,000 clones, around 80% of them singletons. Germline CDR1 and CDR2: SGHRS and YFSETQ. CDR3 length: 16 amino acids. After removal of 0 bases from V and 4 bases from J, the junction contained 5 bases not matched to a gene. The chain couples TRBV5-1 to TRBJ2-1; the match to TRBD2 covers 9 bases. The origin of this receptor is a woman in her twenties or thirties in good health and CMV-seropositive. The sample was PBMCs. CDR3 protein: CASSLAELAGYNEQFF. CDR3 in DNA: TGCGCCAGCAGCTTGGCCGAACTAGCGGGTTACAATGAGCAGTTCTTC.